These T cell receptor beta chains were read from a single sample in a study of T-cell reconstitution after alpha-beta-depleted transplantation in children. One entry per CDR3 protein results from TCRdb running MiXCR on the PCR reads. The sample carries about 260,000 distinct CDR3 sequences, roughly 8% recorded once. The material was PBMCs, mostly from graft donor cells, obtained 180 days after TCRalphabeta/CD19-depleted stem cell transplant. These receptors came from a male patient aged 10-17 years who had a stem cell transplant for acute lymphoblastic leukemia, so the T cells may come from the graft donor. CDR3s include the opening cysteine and the closing phenylalanine or tryptophan. The order of the fields is V gene, J gene, D gene, CDR3 protein. D genes are given only for firm matches.

TRBV12-3/TRBV12-4	TRBJ2-5	TRBD1	CASGPFRQGGQETQYF
TRBV5-1	TRBJ2-3	NA	CASSLDVPDTQYF
TRBV7-3	TRBJ2-1	NA	CASSKGPSNPYNEQFF
TRBV5-6	TRBJ1-1	NA	CASSLYAGGVTEAFF
TRBV20-1	TRBJ1-2	TRBD1	CSARMVGGLYGYTF
TRBV13	TRBJ2-3	NA	CASSLPEGGTDTQYF
TRBV20-1	TRBJ2-7	NA	CSAREGSAYEQYF
TRBV7-3	TRBJ1-1	NA	CASSFNMNTEAFF
TRBV5-1	TRBJ2-5	TRBD2	CASSLSLAGGHPLQETQYF
TRBV5-1	TRBJ2-7	TRBD1	CASSLRQGYDEQYF
TRBV29-1	TRBJ2-1	NA	CSVEDGPSSSYNEQFF
TRBV7-9	TRBJ2-7	NA	CASSRDGSYEQYF
TRBV2	TRBJ1-2	TRBD1	CASSGDSASGGYTF
TRBV29-1	TRBJ2-2	NA	CSVVEGTTNTGELFF
TRBV20-1	TRBJ2-2	NA	CSARWRENTGELFF
TRBV6-6	TRBJ2-3	NA	CASSISKDTQYF
TRBV6-1	TRBJ1-1	NA	CASLRQINTEAFF
TRBV9	TRBJ2-2	TRBD2	CASSVRTSGTGELFF
TRBV28	TRBJ2-5	NA	CASSSSLETQYF
TRBV20-1	TRBJ2-2	TRBD1	CSARDLGQTGELFF
TRBV11-2	TRBJ2-3	NA	CARRGTTDTQYF
TRBV10-3	TRBJ2-2	NA	CAIMDGDTGELFF
TRBV5-1	TRBJ2-2	NA	CASSFSPPGELFF
TRBV28	TRBJ2-7	TRBD2	CASTRRLAGKDEQYF
TRBV28	TRBJ1-2	TRBD1	CASSPTLGQEWDYGYTF
TRBV29-1	TRBJ2-3	TRBD2	CSLGSGTSGTDTQYF
TRBV15	TRBJ1-1	NA	CATSRESVRGEGNTEAFF
TRBV7-2	TRBJ2-7	TRBD1	CASKPRDSELYEQYF
TRBV3-1	TRBJ2-5	NA	CASSQDKTSQYF
TRBV5-1	TRBJ2-3	TRBD2	CASSRPLAGVDTQYF
TRBV28	TRBJ2-2	TRBD2	CASSLGTRGDTGELFF
TRBV6-5	TRBJ1-1	TRBD1	CASSPRDRDSGAFF
TRBV20-1	TRBJ2-7	TRBD2	CSASPLSGLGGDEQYF
TRBV28	TRBJ2-7	TRBD1	CASSLPGQSYEQYF
TRBV10-3	TRBJ1-1	TRBD1	CAIRGQVGTEAFF
TRBV29-1	TRBJ2-3	NA	CSVRQRLTDTQYF
TRBV24-1	TRBJ1-5	NA	CATSDLEVPRSNQPQHF
TRBV2	TRBJ2-1	NA	CASSDGSSYNEQFF
TRBV12-3/TRBV12-4	TRBJ1-1	TRBD1	CPGQGAQNTEAFF
TRBV27	TRBJ2-1	NA	CASSPLGASYNEQFF
TRBV20-1	TRBJ2-1	NA	CSADFLHSYNEQFF
TRBV12-3/TRBV12-4	TRBJ1-1	TRBD1	CASSSGTGLTEAFF
TRBV5-6	TRBJ2-1	TRBD2	CASNWVFEREGQGYNEQFF
TRBV6-4	TRBJ2-2	TRBD2	CASSSASGNTGELFF
TRBV12-3/TRBV12-4	TRBJ2-7	NA	CASKNGGIYEQYF
TRBV10-1	TRBJ1-3	TRBD1	CASSGDRVPSGNTIYF
TRBV10-1	TRBJ1-5	NA	CASSEYRLVNQPQHF
TRBV6-4	TRBJ1-1	NA	CASSEESAITEAFF
TRBV10-2	TRBJ2-5	TRBD2	CASSVVRLAGGPQATQYF
TRBV20-1	TRBJ2-5	NA	CSASPEETQYF
TRBV24-1	TRBJ2-2	TRBD2	CATRGGNANTGELFF